These T cell receptor beta chains were read from a single sample in a study of OX40 agonist ivuxolimab in advanced cancers. The method was immunoSEQ multiplex PCR; TCRdb's version includes in-frame clones alone and lacks a portion of them. The sample lists 30,000 to 45,000 clones, more than 85% occurring once. Sequencing used CD4+ or CD8+ T cells sorted from blood, obtained in a trial of the OX40 agonist ivuxolimab. The receptors here all came from an adult with an advanced solid tumor such as melanoma, head and neck, liver or kidney cancer. CDR3s include the opening cysteine and the closing phenylalanine or tryptophan. Each record gives: J gene, V gene, CDR3 protein.

TRBJ1-5 | TRBV15 | CATSRGGGTGVNQPQHF
TRBJ2-1 | TRBV15 | CATSRDRGSNEQFF
TRBJ1-1 | TRBV19 | CASSRDRFSAEAFF
TRBJ2-5 | TRBV5-1 | CASSLGTPGYDPQYF
TRBJ1-6 | TRBV7-8 | CASSLVGMGSPLHF
TRBJ1-5 | TRBV12-5 | CASGPSRPQHF
TRBJ2-7 | TRBV19 | CASSFTGNEQYF
TRBJ1-5 | TRBV2 | CASSVDRDSQPQHF
TRBJ1-1 | TRBV18 | CASSLDRGPEAFF
. | TRBV30 | CACEGAVYEQYF
TRBJ1-2 | TRBV5-3 | CASSLGPQGNYGYTF
TRBJ2-1 | TRBV11-1 | CASSSTGTVDNEQFF
TRBJ1-2 | TRBV9 | CASSGGYSWSGYTF
TRBJ2-7 | TRBV7-9 | CASSLSSGVAEQYF
TRBJ1-2 | TRBV15 | CATSSPGGDYGYTF
TRBJ1-2 | TRBV6-6 | CASSYSGDGYTF
TRBJ1-2 | TRBV5-4 | CASSLAGYGYTF
TRBJ2-7 | TRBV5-4 | CASSAGTARRWYF
TRBJ1-5 | TRBV7-8 | CASSLQGARLGQPQHF
TRBJ2-2 | TRBV11-3 | CASSLLLSGELFF
TRBJ2-6 | TRBV7-9 | CASSLSGGRISGANVLTF
TRBJ1-2 | TRBV30 | CAWIRGGRNYGYTF
TRBJ1-6 | TRBV30 | CAWSTPTQSSYNSPLHF
TRBJ2-5 | TRBV30 | CAWSSGETQYF
TRBJ2-1 | TRBV9 | CASSPLAGAYNEQFF
TRBJ1-1 | TRBV11-2 | CASRKRDRGENTEAFF
TRBJ1-2 | TRBV6-6 | CASSYRVDRTGTGYTF
TRBJ1-6 | TRBV19 | CASSINHRERYHSPLHF
TRBJ2-7 | TRBV5-1 | CASSIQPGQGYYEQYF
TRBJ1-3 | TRBV6-1 | CASSESGYLSGNTIYF
TRBJ1-2 | TRBV6-6 | CASRRGFDDYGYTF
TRBJ2-1 | TRBV9 | CASSATEYNEQFF
TRBJ2-6 | TRBV7-8 | CASSHLSSGANVLTF
TRBJ2-3 | TRBV7-2 | CASSFFESTQYF
TRBJ1-3 | TRBV7-3 | CASTMGRQDTIYF
TRBJ1-1 | TRBV7-9 | CASSFRQGGEAFF
TRBJ1-1 | TRBV6-5 | CASSYRGAAFF
TRBJ2-7 | TRBV5-1 | CASSTDDRGEQYF